The present T cell receptor (beta chain) was sequenced within a study of T cell changes during pregnancy in multiple sclerosis. The protocol was immunoSEQ multiplex PCR, while the TCRdb copy is restricted to in-frame clones and leaves out a portion. Altogether about 36,000 clones are present, more than 70% being singletons, with the ten largest covering roughly 0.52%. Germline V CDR1 and CDR2: GTSNPN, SVGIG (reference sequence). V was pared by 4 bases and J by 4 bases, with 11 bases between. The CDR3 runs to 14 residues. The material sequenced was CD4+ T cells from peripheral blood mononuclear cells, taken in the first trimester of pregnancy. The TCR originated in a female donor with multiple sclerosis, enrolled in a pregnancy study. This rearrangement joins TRBV30 to TRBJ1-6; D might be TRBD1 (5 bases). CDR3 sequence reads: CAWTQGTYNSPLHF. CDR3 DNA: TGTGCCTGGACCCAGGGCACTTATAATTCACCCCTCCACTTT.